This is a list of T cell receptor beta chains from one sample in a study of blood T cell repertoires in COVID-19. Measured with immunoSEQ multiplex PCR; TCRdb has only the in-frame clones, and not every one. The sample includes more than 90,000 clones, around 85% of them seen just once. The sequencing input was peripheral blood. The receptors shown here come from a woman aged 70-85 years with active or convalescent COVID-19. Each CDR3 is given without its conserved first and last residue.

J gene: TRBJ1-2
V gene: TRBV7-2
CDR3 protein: ASSLAGTGDGYT

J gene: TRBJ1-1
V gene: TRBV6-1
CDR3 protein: ASSDLRGAHSEAF

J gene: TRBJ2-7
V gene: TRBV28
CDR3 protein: ASADRLYEQY

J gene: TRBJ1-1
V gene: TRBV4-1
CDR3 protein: ASSQDSAGGMTEAF

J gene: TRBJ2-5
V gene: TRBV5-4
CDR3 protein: ASSPDPFGETQY

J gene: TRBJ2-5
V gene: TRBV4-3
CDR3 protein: ASSQGLAVQETQY

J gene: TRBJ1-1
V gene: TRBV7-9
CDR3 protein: ASSVQENTEAF

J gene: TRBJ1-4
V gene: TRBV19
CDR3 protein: ASKEGAREKLF

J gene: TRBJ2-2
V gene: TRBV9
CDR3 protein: ASSSLSNTGELF

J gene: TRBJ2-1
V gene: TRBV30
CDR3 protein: AWMGRGGRHEQF

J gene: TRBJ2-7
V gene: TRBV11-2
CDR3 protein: ASTPSGGYEQY

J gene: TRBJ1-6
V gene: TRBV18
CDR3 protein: ASSPSQSSYNSPLH

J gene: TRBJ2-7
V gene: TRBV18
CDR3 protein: ASSPTSGYEQY

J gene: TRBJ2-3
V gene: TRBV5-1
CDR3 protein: ASSPSGRAIDTQY

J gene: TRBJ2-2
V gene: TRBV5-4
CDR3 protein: ASGTSGTTGELF

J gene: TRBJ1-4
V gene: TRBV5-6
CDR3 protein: ASSRLDTGNEKLF

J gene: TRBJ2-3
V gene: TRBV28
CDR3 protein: ASSFGGTSTDTQY

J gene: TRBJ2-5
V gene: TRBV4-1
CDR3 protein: ASSQAAAGGYQETQY

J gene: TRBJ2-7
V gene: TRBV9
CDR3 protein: ASSMGQGSYEQY

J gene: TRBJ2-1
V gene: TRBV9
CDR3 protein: ASSAYGTSGFNEQF

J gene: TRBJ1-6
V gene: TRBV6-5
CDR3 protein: ASSYDRFNSPLH

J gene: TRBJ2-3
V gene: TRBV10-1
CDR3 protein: ATGTSGRGGTDTQY

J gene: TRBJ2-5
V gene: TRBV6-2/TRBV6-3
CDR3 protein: ASRPRLAGGQETQY

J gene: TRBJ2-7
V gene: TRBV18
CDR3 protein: ASSPSGQEQY

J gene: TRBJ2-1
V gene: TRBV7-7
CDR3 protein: ASSPGRGSYNEQF

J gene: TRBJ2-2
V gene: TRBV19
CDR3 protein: ASTNLRGGGNTGELF

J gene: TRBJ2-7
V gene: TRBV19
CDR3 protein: ASSIDLAGNSYEQY

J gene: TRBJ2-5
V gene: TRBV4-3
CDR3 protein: ASSQDLGGRPH

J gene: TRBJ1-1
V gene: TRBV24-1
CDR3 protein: ATSDSAEGGRNTEAF

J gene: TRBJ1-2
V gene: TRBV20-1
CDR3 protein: SALRFGYT

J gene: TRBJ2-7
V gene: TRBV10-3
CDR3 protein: AISPDTYEQY

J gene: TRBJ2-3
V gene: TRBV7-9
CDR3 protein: ASNPGLSTDTQY

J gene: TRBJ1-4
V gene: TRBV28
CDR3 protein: ASSNRDRVEKLF

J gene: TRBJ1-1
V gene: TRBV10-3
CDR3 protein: AISAAQGDQREAEAF

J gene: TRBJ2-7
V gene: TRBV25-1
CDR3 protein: ASRASGGSYEQY

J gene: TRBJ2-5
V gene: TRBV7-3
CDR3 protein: ASSLSSQETQY

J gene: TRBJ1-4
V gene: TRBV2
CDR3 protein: ASNGGTNEKLF